The subject of this entry is one T cell receptor (beta chain). Its antigen is currently unknown. This sample is drawn from a study of T cell repertoires in cytomegalovirus infection. Study details: The public TCR beta signatures pointed to both CMV infection and matching HLA type.

MiXCR was run by TCRdb on the reads, yielding one entry per CDR3 protein. The data contain 650,000 to 900,000 distinct CDR3 sequences, about 33% of them singletons. CDR3 length: 22 amino acids. Germline CDR1 KGHDR, CDR2 SFDVKD. V was pared by 4 bases and J by 3 bases, with 24 bases of the junction left unmatched. Findings and caveats of the study: The cumulative frequency of public TCR beta families distinguished individuals who carried CMV together with the relevant HLA. In two of eight donors, the top clonotype was HLA-C-restricted CMV-specific.

The chain recombines TRBV24-1 with TRBJ2-1; TRBD1 agrees at 9 bases. The sequenced sample was cultured CD8+ T cells from PBMCs, obtained from culture after CMV antigen stimulation. This TCR was recovered from a human donor in good health (CMV status not recorded). Some clones in this sample may be carry-over from other donors' samples. DNA for the CDR3: TGTGCCACCAGTGAAGGTGGGGGAAGACAGGGGGTGTTCCCTCTTTACTACAATGAGCAGTTCTTC. This sequence encodes CATSEGGGRQGVFPLYYNEQFF.